This T cell receptor beta chain stems from a study of blood T cell repertoires in COVID-19. Libraries were prepared by immunoSEQ multiplex PCR; TCRdb keeps only in-frame clonotypes and omits some of them. The sample shows some 190,000 clones, around 80% of them seen only once. V was pared by 3 bases and J by 7 bases, with 15 bases between. Germline lookup yields CDR1 DFQATT and CDR2 SNEGSKA (reference sequence). CDR3 length: 13 amino acids. Input material: peripheral blood. This TCR was recovered from a woman older than 75 with COVID-19, enrolled during active disease. The chain recombines TRBV20-1 with TRBJ1-2; D call uncertain. CDR3 nucleotides: TGCAGTGCTAGTAGGTTGGGGAGTAGTGGCTACACCTTC. This gives the protein CSASRLGSSGYTF.